Listed below are T cell receptor beta chains from one sample, sequenced in a study of PD-L1 blockade in urothelial cancer. Profiled with immunoSEQ multiplex PCR; TCRdb holds only in-frame clones, not every one. The data contain under 55,000 clones, nearly 90% of them singletons. The sequencing here drew on PBMCs, taken around atezolizumab (anti-PD-L1) treatment. All receptors come from a donor aged 40 or over with urothelial cancer. Both conserved end residues are part of each CDR3. The D gene is left open where the match is weak. Part of the rows lack a size; the others show once, few, many or a class for expanded clones.

J: TRBJ2-5; D: .; V: TRBV7-6; size: .; CDR3: CASSVRDSDPTQYF; DNA: TGTGCCAGCAGCGTAAGGGACTCGGACCCGACCCAGTACTTC
J: TRBJ2-7; D: TRBD2; V: TRBV27; size: .; CDR3: CASSLGGVTAEQYF; DNA: TGTGCCAGCAGTTTGGGGGGGGTAACGGCCGAGCAGTACTTC
J: TRBJ2-3; D: .; V: TRBV6-5; size: once; CDR3: CASRRDSTDTQYF; DNA: TGTGCCAGCAGGCGGGACAGCACAGATACGCAGTATTTT
J: TRBJ1-4; D: .; V: TRBV18; size: once; CDR3: CASSQQGATNEKLFF; DNA: TGTGCCAGCTCACAACAGGGTGCAACTAATGAAAAACTGTTTTTT
J: TRBJ2-7; D: TRBD1; V: TRBV11-3; size: .; CDR3: CASSLEGQSYEQYF; DNA: TGTGCCAGCAGCTTAGAGGGACAGTCGTACGAGCAGTACTTC
J: TRBJ2-1; D: .; V: TRBV7-9; size: .; CDR3: CASSLTGSAYNEQFF; DNA: TGTGCCAGCAGCTTAACCGGGAGTGCCTACAATGAGCAGTTCTTC
J: TRBJ2-2; D: .; V: TRBV12-5; size: .; CDR3: CASGLETVNTGELFF; DNA: TGTGCTAGTGGTTTGGAAACAGTGAACACCGGGGAGCTGTTTTTT
J: TRBJ1-2; D: .; V: TRBV18; size: .; CDR3: CASSPIDGYTF; DNA: TGTGCCAGCTCACCAATAGATGGCTACACCTTC
J: TRBJ2-1; D: TRBD2; V: TRBV5-6; size: .; CDR3: CASSLGAGGRDEQFF; DNA: TGTGCCAGCAGCTTGGGTGCGGGGGGGAGGGATGAGCAGTTCTTC
J: TRBJ1-1; D: .; V: TRBV4-3; size: few; CDR3: CASSQGLTVGGEGTEAFF; DNA: TGCGCCAGCAGCCAAGGGCTAACCGTGGGAGGAGAGGGCACTGAAGCTTTCTTT
J: TRBJ1-1; D: .; V: TRBV4-1; size: .; CDR3: CASSQRRAANTEAFF; DNA: TGCGCCAGCAGCCAGCGGAGGGCCGCGAACACTGAAGCTTTCTTT
J: TRBJ2-7; D: TRBD2; V: TRBV9; size: .; CDR3: CASSVGRDYSYEQYF; DNA: TGTGCCAGCAGCGTAGGGCGGGACTACTCCTACGAGCAGTACTTC
J: TRBJ1-2; D: TRBD1; V: TRBV28; size: .; CDR3: CASSLARGNGYTF; DNA: TGTGCCAGCAGTTTGGCCAGGGGGAATGGCTACACCTTC
J: TRBJ2-7; D: TRBD2; V: TRBV27; size: once; CDR3: CASRGGTSGAREQYF; DNA: TGTGCCAGCAGAGGGGGGACTAGCGGAGCCCGCGAGCAGTACTTC
J: TRBJ2-5; D: TRBD1; V: TRBV27; size: once; CDR3: CASSLSTGTAKETQYF; DNA: TGTGCCAGCAGTTTATCCACTGGGACAGCGAAAGAGACCCAGTACTTC
J: TRBJ2-7; D: TRBD1; V: TRBV15; size: .; CDR3: CATSRPRGTGQREQYF; DNA: TGTGCCACCAGCAGGCCCCGGGGGACAGGGCAACGGGAGCAGTACTTC
J: TRBJ2-1; D: .; V: TRBV4-1; size: .; CDR3: CASSQGGGGEQFF; DNA: TGCGCCAGCAGCCAAGGAGGGGGGGGTGAGCAGTTCTTC
J: TRBJ2-7; D: TRBD2; V: TRBV6-5; size: .; CDR3: CASSPPGGGAYEQYF; DNA: TGTGCCAGCAGTCCACCCGGGGGAGGGGCCTACGAGCAGTACTTC
J: TRBJ2-1; D: .; V: TRBV11-3; size: .; CDR3: CASSFLSGGGTYNEQFF; DNA: TGTGCCAGCAGCTTCCTTAGCGGAGGGGGCACTTACAATGAGCAGTTCTTC
J: TRBJ2-7; D: .; V: TRBV5-6; size: .; CDR3: CASSLGLAVHEQYF; DNA: TGTGCCAGCAGCTTGGGGCTAGCTGTCCACGAGCAGTACTTC
J: TRBJ2-2; D: .; V: TRBV4-1; size: .; CDR3: CASSLLGPVGTGELFF; DNA: TGCGCCAGCAGCCTCCTGGGCCCGGTAGGCACCGGGGAGCTGTTTTTT
J: TRBJ2-7; D: .; V: TRBV12-5; size: .; CDR3: CASATQVPPYEQYF; DNA: TGTGCTAGTGCTACTCAGGTCCCCCCCTACGAGCAGTACTTC
J: TRBJ2-7; D: .; V: TRBV18; size: once; CDR3: CASSWAPSSYEQYF; DNA: TGTGCCAGCTCATGGGCGCCTTCCTCCTACGAGCAGTACTTC
J: TRBJ2-2; D: TRBD1; V: TRBV6-1; size: .; CDR3: CASREGTANTGELFF; DNA: TGTGCCAGCAGAGAGGGGACAGCGAACACCGGGGAGCTGTTTTTT
J: TRBJ2-2; D: TRBD1; V: TRBV6-1; size: .; CDR3: CASSRDRGLSGELFF; DNA: TGTGCCAGCAGCCGGGACAGGGGTCTTTCCGGGGAGCTGTTTTTT
J: TRBJ2-3; D: .; V: TRBV7-2; size: .; CDR3: CASSLGAGPDTQYF; DNA: TGTGCCAGCAGCTTAGGAGCGGGCCCAGATACGCAGTATTTT
J: TRBJ1-1; D: .; V: TRBV12-5; size: .; CDR3: CASGLGAGLGEAFF; DNA: TGTGCTAGTGGTTTAGGGGCAGGGTTAGGTGAAGCTTTCTTT
J: TRBJ2-7; D: .; V: TRBV18; size: .; CDR3: CASSPAAMVEQYF; DNA: TGTGCCAGCTCACCAGCGGCAATGGTCGAGCAGTACTTC
J: TRBJ2-7; D: .; V: TRBV18; size: .; CDR3: CASSPPFLAPSSYEQYF; DNA: TGTGCCAGCTCACCACCGTTCCTAGCGCCCAGCTCCTACGAGCAGTACTTC
J: TRBJ2-3; D: TRBD1; V: TRBV30; size: .; CDR3: CAWSVSGTGDTQYF; DNA: TGTGCCTGGAGTGTATCCGGGACAGGGGATACGCAGTATTTT
J: TRBJ1-2; D: .; V: TRBV18; size: .; CDR3: CASSPDRNAYGYTF; DNA: TGTGCCAGCTCACCCGACAGGAATGCCTATGGCTACACCTTC
J: TRBJ2-1; D: .; V: TRBV30; size: .; CDR3: CAWSTPRLDYNEQFF; DNA: TGTGCCTGGAGCACCCCCAGGCTCGACTACAATGAGCAGTTCTTC
J: TRBJ2-1; D: .; V: TRBV28; size: .; CDR3: CASSSPAFTEQFF; DNA: TGTGCCAGCAGTTCCCCCGCGTTTACTGAGCAGTTCTTC
J: TRBJ1-5; D: .; V: TRBV6-1; size: .; CDR3: CASSEGAGAYSNQPQHF; DNA: TGTGCCAGCAGTGAAGGGGCAGGGGCCTATAGCAATCAGCCCCAGCATTTT
J: TRBJ2-1; D: .; V: TRBV30; size: .; CDR3: CAWSSTSYNEQFF; DNA: TGTGCCTGGAGCTCTACTAGCTACAATGAGCAGTTCTTC
J: TRBJ2-7; D: TRBD2; V: TRBV7-2; size: .; CDR3: CASSLHGTSGRAGFGEQYF; DNA: TGTGCCAGCAGCCTACACGGGACTAGCGGGAGGGCGGGGTTTGGCGAGCAGTACTTC
J: TRBJ1-5; D: .; V: TRBV6-6; size: .; CDR3: CASSWGEGHQPQHF; DNA: TGTGCCAGCAGTTGGGGGGAGGGACATCAGCCCCAGCATTTT
J: TRBJ2-5; D: .; V: TRBV11-1; size: .; CDR3: CASSFDRSQETQYF; DNA: TGTGCCAGCAGCTTCGACAGGTCCCAAGAGACCCAGTACTTC
J: TRBJ2-2; D: .; V: TRBV7-3; size: .; CDR3: CASSWTGSGELFF; DNA: TGTGCCAGCAGCTGGACGGGGTCCGGGGAGCTGTTTTTT
J: TRBJ2-1; D: TRBD1; V: TRBV6-5; size: .; CDR3: CASSRTGGSYNEQFF; DNA: TGTGCCAGCAGTCGGACAGGGGGCTCCTACAATGAGCAGTTCTTC
J: TRBJ2-7; D: TRBD1; V: TRBV7-6; size: .; CDR3: CASSPWTGSYEQYF; DNA: TGTGCCAGCAGCCCCTGGACAGGGTCCTACGAGCAGTACTTC
J: TRBJ2-3; D: .; V: TRBV7-6; size: .; CDR3: CASSFQGVTDTQYF; DNA: TGTGCCAGCAGCTTCCAGGGCGTCACAGATACGCAGTATTTT
J: TRBJ1-5; D: .; V: TRBV28; size: .; CDR3: CASSLEAGANQPQHF; DNA: TGTGCCAGCAGTTTGGAGGCAGGGGCCAATCAGCCCCAGCATTTT
J: TRBJ2-7; D: TRBD2; V: TRBV9; size: .; CDR3: CASSSLAGEQYF; DNA: TGTGCCAGCAGCTCCCTAGCGGGAGAGCAGTACTTC
J: TRBJ2-3; D: TRBD2; V: TRBV13; size: .; CDR3: CASSLVASGRMNEGTQYF; DNA: TGTGCCAGCAGCTTAGTGGCTAGCGGGAGGATGAATGAGGGTACGCAGTATTTT
J: TRBJ2-3; D: .; V: TRBV29-1; size: .; CDR3: CSVEGGRGDPRSPDTQYF; DNA: TGCAGCGTTGAAGGGGGCAGGGGGGACCCTAGGTCCCCAGATACGCAGTATTTT
J: TRBJ2-5; D: .; V: TRBV18; size: .; CDR3: CASSAPTGRETQYF; DNA: TGTGCCAGCTCAGCTCCTACAGGGCGGGAGACCCAGTACTTC
J: TRBJ1-5; D: TRBD1; V: TRBV28; size: .; CDR3: CASSLRTGGLQPQHF; DNA: TGTGCCAGCAGTTTACGTACAGGGGGCCTTCAGCCCCAGCATTTT
J: TRBJ2-2; D: TRBD1; V: TRBV5-3; size: .; CDR3: CARSTGQGWAGELFF; DNA: TGTGCCAGAAGCACGGGACAGGGGTGGGCCGGGGAGCTGTTTTTT
J: TRBJ1-2; D: TRBD1; V: TRBV28; size: once; CDR3: CASSSIAGGRDYGYTF; DNA: TGTGCCAGCAGTTCCATCGCAGGGGGACGGGACTATGGCTACACCTTC